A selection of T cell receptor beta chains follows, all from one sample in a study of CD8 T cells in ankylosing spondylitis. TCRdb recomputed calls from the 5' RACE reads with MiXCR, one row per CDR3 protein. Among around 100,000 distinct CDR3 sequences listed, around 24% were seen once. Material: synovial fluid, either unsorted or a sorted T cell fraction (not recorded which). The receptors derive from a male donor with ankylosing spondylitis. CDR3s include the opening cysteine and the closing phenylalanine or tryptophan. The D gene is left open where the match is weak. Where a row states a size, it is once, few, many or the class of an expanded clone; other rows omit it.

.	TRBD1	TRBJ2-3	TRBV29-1	CSVAGDSGRSTDTQYF	TGCAGCGTCGCTGGGGACAGTGGTAGGAGCACAGATACGCAGTATTTT
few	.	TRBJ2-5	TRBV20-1	CSATTPLIRETQYF	TGCAGTGCCACTACCCCCCTTATAAGGGAGACCCAGTACTTC
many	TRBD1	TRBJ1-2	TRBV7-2	CASSLDRVSGYTF	TGTGCCAGCAGCTTGGACAGGGTATCTGGCTACACCTTC
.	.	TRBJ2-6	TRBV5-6	CASSLGLEDPSSGANVLTF	TGTGCCAGCAGCTTGGGATTGGAGGATCCAAGCTCTGGGGCCAACGTCCTGACTTTC
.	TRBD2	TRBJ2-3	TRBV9	CASSVGTSGSDTQYF	TGTGCCAGCAGCGTAGGGACTAGCGGGAGCGATACGCAGTATTTT
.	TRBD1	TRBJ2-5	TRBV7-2	CASSPDRGRETQYF	TGTGCCAGCAGCCCAGACAGGGGGCGGGAGACCCAGTACTTC
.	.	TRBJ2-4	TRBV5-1	CASSSFRHGENIQYF	TGCGCCAGCAGCTCCTTTCGACATGGGGAGAACATTCAGTACTTC
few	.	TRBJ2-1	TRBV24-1	CATSDYALGTNEQFF	TGTGCCACCAGTGATTACGCTCTGGGGACCAATGAGCAGTTCTTC
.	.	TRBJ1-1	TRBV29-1	CRYSSDDTEAFF	TGCAGATACAGTTCCGATGACACTGAAGCTTTCTTT
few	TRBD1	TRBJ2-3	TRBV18	CASSPGTGGDTQYF	TGTGCCAGCTCTCCGGGGACAGGCGGAGATACGCAGTATTTT
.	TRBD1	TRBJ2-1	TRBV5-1	CASSLGWDRTGTYNEQFF	TGCGCCAGCAGCTTGGGTTGGGACCGGACAGGCACCTACAATGAGCAGTTCTTC
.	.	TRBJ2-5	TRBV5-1	CASSLAPVETQYF	TGCGCCAGCAGCTTGGCACCCGTAGAGACCCAGTACTTC
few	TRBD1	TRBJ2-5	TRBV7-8	CASSLDRGETQYF	TGTGCCAGCAGCTTGGACAGGGGAGAGACCCAGTACTTC
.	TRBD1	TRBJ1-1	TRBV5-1	CASSLTPERTGLNTEAFF	TGCGCCAGCAGCTTGACCCCTGAGAGGACAGGGCTTAACACTGAAGCTTTCTTT
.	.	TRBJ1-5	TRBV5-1	CASSLAGADQPQHF	TGCGCCAGCAGCTTGGCAGGGGCCGATCAGCCCCAGCATTTT
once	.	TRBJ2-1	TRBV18	CASSPRDSDHEQFF	TGTGCCAGCTCACCAAGGGACTCTGACCATGAGCAGTTCTTC
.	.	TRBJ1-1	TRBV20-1	CSAVTNTEAFF	TGCAGTGCTGTCACGAACACTGAAGCTTTCTTT
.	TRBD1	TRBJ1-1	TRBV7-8	CASSGGRQGARGEAFF	TGTGCCAGCAGCGGGGGGCGACAGGGGGCTCGGGGCGAAGCTTTCTTT
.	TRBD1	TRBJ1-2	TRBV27	CASKPGDRESKGYTF	TGTGCCAGCAAGCCTGGGGACAGGGAATCGAAAGGCTACACCTTC
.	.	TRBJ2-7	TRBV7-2	CASSLGPTSYEQYF	TGTGCCAGCAGCTTAGGACCGACTAGCTACGAGCAGTACTTC
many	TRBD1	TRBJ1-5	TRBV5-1	CASSWTGRDQPQHF	TGCGCCAGCAGCTGGACAGGGAGGGATCAGCCCCAGCATTTT
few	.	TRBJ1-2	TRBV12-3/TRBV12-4	CASSFGVLNYGYTF	TGTGCCAGCAGTTTTGGGGTCCTTAACTATGGCTACACCTTC
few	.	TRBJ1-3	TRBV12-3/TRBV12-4	CASSLRNTIYF	TGTGCCAGCAGTTTAAGAAACACCATATATTTT
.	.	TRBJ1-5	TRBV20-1	CSASPPQGTRSNQPQHF	TGCAGTGCTAGCCCCCCGCAGGGAACCAGAAGCAATCAGCCCCAGCATTTT
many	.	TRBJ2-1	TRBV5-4	CASSLLARNNEQFF	TGTGCCAGCAGCTTGTTAGCGAGAAACAATGAGCAGTTCTTC
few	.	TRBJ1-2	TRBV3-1	CASRGAGGYTF	TGTGCCAGCAGAGGGGCTGGTGGCTACACCTTC
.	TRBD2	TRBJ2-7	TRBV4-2	CASSQVGLAGNYEQYF	TGTGCCAGCAGCCAAGTGGGACTAGCGGGGAACTACGAGCAGTACTTC
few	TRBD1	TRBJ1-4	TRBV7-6	CASSLAGTGGEKLFF	TGTGCCAGCAGCTTAGCCGGGACAGGAGGGGAAAAACTGTTTTTT
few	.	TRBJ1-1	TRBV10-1	CASRRGQGTEAFF	TGCGCCAGCAGGAGAGGCCAAGGGACTGAAGCTTTCTTT
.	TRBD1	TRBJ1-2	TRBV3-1	CASSPAGTAPLRGGYTF	TGTGCCAGCAGTCCGGCCGGGACAGCGCCATTAAGAGGTGGCTACACCTTC
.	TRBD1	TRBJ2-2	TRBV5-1	CASSQTGGGTGELFF	TGCGCCAGCAGCCAGACAGGGGGAGGCACCGGGGAGCTGTTTTTT
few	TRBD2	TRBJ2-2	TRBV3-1	CASSQGLAGGPGELFF	TGTGCCAGCAGCCAAGGACTAGCGGGAGGACCCGGGGAGCTGTTTTTT
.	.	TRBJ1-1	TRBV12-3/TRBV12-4	CASSLDRDLEAFF	TGTGCCAGCAGTCTGGACAGAGACCTTGAAGCTTTCTTT
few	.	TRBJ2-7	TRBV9	CASSRDRSYPYEQYF	TGTGCCAGCAGCAGAGACAGGTCCTACCCCTACGAGCAGTACTTC
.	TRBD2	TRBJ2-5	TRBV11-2	CASSLEGREWETQYF	TGTGCCAGCAGCTTAGAAGGGCGGGAGTGGGAGACCCAGTACTTC
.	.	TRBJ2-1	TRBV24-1	CATSEPGHGNDNEQFF	TGTGCCACCAGTGAGCCGGGACATGGAAATGACAATGAGCAGTTCTTC
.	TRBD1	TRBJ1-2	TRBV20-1	CSALTGNYGYTF	TGCAGTGCCCTGACAGGGAACTATGGCTACACCTTC
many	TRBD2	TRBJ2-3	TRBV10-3	CATTGGTSTDTQYF	TGTGCCACCACCGGGGGGACTAGCACAGATACGCAGTATTTT
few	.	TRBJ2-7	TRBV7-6	CASSTRSPTASYEQYF	TGTGCCAGCAGTACAAGAAGCCCTACAGCTTCCTACGAGCAGTACTTC
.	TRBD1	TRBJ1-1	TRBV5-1	CASRTAGTGNTEAFF	TGCGCCAGCAGAACCGCCGGGACAGGGAACACTGAAGCTTTCTTT
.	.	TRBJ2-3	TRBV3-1	CASSQGRPGYTQYF	TGTGCCAGCAGCCAAGGGCGGCCAGGGTATACGCAGTATTTT
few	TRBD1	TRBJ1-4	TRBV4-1	CASSLRYLPTGLGEKLFF	TGCGCCAGCAGCCTCAGATACTTGCCGACAGGGTTGGGCGAAAAACTGTTTTTT
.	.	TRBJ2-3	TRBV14	CASSPPRSDTQYF	TGTGCCAGCAGCCCCCCGAGATCAGATACGCAGTATTTT
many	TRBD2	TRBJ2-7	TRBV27	CASSLVVAGSYEQYF	TGTGCCAGCAGTTTGGTGGTAGCGGGGAGTTACGAGCAGTACTTC
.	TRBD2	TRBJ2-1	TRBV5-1	CASSLVASGMYNEQFF	TGCGCCAGCAGCTTGGTGGCTAGCGGCATGTACAATGAGCAGTTCTTC
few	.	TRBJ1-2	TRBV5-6	CASSPSAKGGYTF	TGTGCCAGCAGCCCGTCGGCAAAAGGTGGCTACACCTTC